Each of the 15 T cell receptor beta chains below was sequenced from the same sample in a study of cytomegalovirus exposure and HLA in healthy donors. The PCR was carried out with 60 Vbeta primers and 13 Jbeta primers. The repertoire was sequenced with immunoSEQ multiplex PCR; TCRdb's copy has only in-frame clones and lacks some. The data show some 160,000 clones, approximately 80% seen once. Sequencing was done on a sample of PBMCs. These receptors were taken from a woman aged 25 to 39 in good health and CMV-seronegative.

This chain connects TRBV13 to TRBJ1-2; 8 bases are shared with TRBD1. CDR1 is PRHDT and CDR2 is FYEKMQ in the germline V gene (reference sequence). CDR3 length equals 15 residues. Losses at the gene ends were 6 bases for V and 7 bases for J; bases not matched to a gene: 13. The CDR3 spells CASSFPGQGPTGYTF. The CDR3 DNA is TGTGCCAGCAGTTTCCCCGGACAGGGTCCGACTGGCTACACCTTC.

The rearrangement joins TRBV4-1 to TRBJ2-3; 9 bases line up with TRBD1. The CDR3 runs 16 residues. Germline V gene sequence: CDR1 MGHRA, CDR2 YSYEKL. After removal of 2 bases from V and 3 bases from J, the junction contained 6 bases not matched to a gene. The CDR3 reads CASSQLGTGLTDTQYF. Written as DNA, the CDR3 is TGCGCCAGCAGCCAACTCGGGACAGGGCTTACAGATACGCAGTATTTT.

The V call is TRBV7-3, the J call TRBJ2-2, with no clear D. CDR3 length equals 12 residues. The germline V and J ends were trimmed by 2 bases and 5 bases, with 3 bases remaining between them. Germline lookup yields CDR1 SGHTA and CDR2 FQGTGA. The CDR3 loop reads CASSLSTGELFF. The DNA of the CDR3 is TGTGCCAGCAGCTTATCAACCGGGGAGCTGTTTTTT.

This clone was counted between two and nine times. The V and J genes are TRBV19 and TRBJ2-3; tentative D call: TRBD2 (6 bases). The CDR3 contains 15 residues. Germline CDR1 reads LNHDA; CDR2 reads SQIVND (reference sequence). The germline V and J ends were trimmed by 6 bases and 9 bases, with 22 bases remaining between them. DNA for the CDR3: TGTGCCAGTAGCCGACGGGGACTGGGGGATGGCACGCAGTATTTT. Amino acids: CASSRRGLGDGTQYF.

This clone showed up just a few times. The V and J genes are TRBV4-3 and TRBJ1-1; 10 bases align to TRBD1. Germline trimming cut 1 base from V and 5 bases from J; bases unmatched to any gene: 7. The CDR3 is made up of 16 amino acids. Germline values: CDR1 LGHNA, CDR2 YSLEER. CDR3 region: CASSQVSGQGNTEAFF. CDR3 in DNA: TGCGCCAGCAGCCAAGTTTCGGGACAGGGGAATACTGAAGCTTTCTTT.

The rearrangement uses TRBV5-1 and TRBJ1-1, with D uncertain. The CDR3 extends over 14 amino acids. Germline CDR1 SGHRS, CDR2 YFSETQ. Trimming left V 0 bases short and J 1 base short, with 7 bases between. In nucleotides, the CDR3 is TGCGCCAGCAGCTTGGTCGGAGAGAACACTGAAGCTTTCTTT. As protein: CASSLVGENTEAFF. Full variable domain (missing parts from reference TRBV5-1 and TRBJ1-1): KAGVTQTPRYLIKTRGQQVTLSCSPISGHRSVSWYQQTPGQGLQFLFEYFSETQRNKGNFPGRFSGRQFSNSRSEMNVSTLELGDSALYLCASSLVGENTEAFFGQGTRLTVV.

This clone is a singleton in its sample. The CDR3 spells CASSYEGARKGEQFF. DNA of the CDR3: TGTGCCAGCAGTTACGAGGGGGCGAGAAAGGGTGAGCAGTTCTTC. The chain joins TRBV6-5 to TRBJ2-1, with 7 bases identical to TRBD1. Germline CDR1 reads MNHEY; CDR2 reads SVGAGI. J was trimmed by 9 bases and V by 2 bases; bases with no gene match: 10. The CDR3 runs 15 residues.

V gene TRBV5-1 combines with J gene TRBJ1-1; D unclear. The germline CDR1 and CDR2 sequences are SGHRS and YFSETQ. V lost 2 bases to trimming and J lost 1 base, with 6 bases between them. The CDR3 extends over 13 amino acids. CDR3 protein: CASSFAGNTEAFF. Written as DNA, the CDR3 is TGCGCCAGCAGCTTTGCAGGGAACACTGAAGCTTTCTTT.

The rearrangement uses TRBV11-2 and TRBJ2-2; possible D gene TRBD1, 6 bases. Looked up from germline, CDR1 is SGHAT and CDR2 is FQNNGV. V was clipped by 5 bases and J by 6 bases, with 10 bases between them. This CDR3 has 13 residues. The CDR3 here is CASSPHRAGELFF. DNA for the CDR3: TGTGCCAGCAGCCCCCACAGGGCCGGGGAGCTGTTTTTT.

The genes are TRBV19 and TRBJ1-1, with TRBD1 as a possible D gene (5 bases). This CDR3 has 14 residues. V lost 2 bases and J lost 1, with 8 bases in between. Germline assignment: CDR1 LNHDA and CDR2 SQIVND (reference sequence). The CDR3 region is CASSIWGWNTEAFF. In DNA, the CDR3 is TGTGCCAGTAGTATATGGGGCTGGAACACTGAAGCTTTCTTT.

The chain combines TRBV28 with TRBJ1-2; D unresolved. The CDR3 runs 12 residues. Trimming removed 6 bases at V and 0 bases at J, with 5 bases between. Germline CDR1 is MDHEN and CDR2 is SYDVKM. In nucleotides, the CDR3 is TGTGCCAGCAGGCTAGCTAACTATGGCTACACCTTC. Translation gives CASRLANYGYTF.

The chain combines TRBV11-1 with TRBJ1-1; weak D call: TRBD1 (6 bases). With 5 bases removed from V and 4 bases from J, the gap between germline ends came to 17 bases. The CDR3 spans 15 residues. Germline V CDR1 and CDR2: SGHAT, FQDESV (reference sequence). As DNA, the CDR3 is TGTGCCAGCAGCCGCCAACAGGGTTATGGCACTGAAGCTTTCTTT. The encoded protein is CASSRQQGYGTEAFF.

The chain employs TRBV15 and TRBJ1-4; no definite D call. Between the trimmed V and J ends, which lost 3 bases and 0 bases, there was a span of 5 bases. CDR1 and CDR2 (germline): LNHNV, YYDKDF (reference sequence). CDR3 length: 14 residues. CDR3 loop: CATSRGSTNEKLFF. The DNA for the CDR3 is TGTGCCACCAGCAGGGGCTCAACTAATGAAAAACTGTTTTTT.

The genes are TRBV5-1 and TRBJ1-5, with TRBD1 identical over 12 bases. The CDR3 runs to 18 residues. The V gene end was trimmed by 3 bases and the J gene end by 2 bases; junction bases not matched to a gene: 9. Germline V CDR1 and CDR2: SGHRS, YFSETQ. The CDR3 DNA reads as TGCGCCAGCAGCTGGGACAGGGGGCTCTCGATGGGCAATCAGCCCCAGCATTTT. It is translated as CASSWDRGLSMGNQPQHF. The full variable domain, its missing parts supplied by reference TRBV5-1 and TRBJ1-5, is KAGVTQTPRYLIKTRGQQVTLSCSPISGHRSVSWYQQTPGQGLQFLFEYFSETQRNKGNFPGRFSGRQFSNSRSEMNVSTLELGDSALYLCASSWDRGLSMGNQPQHFGDGTRLSIL.

This chain connects TRBV11-2 to TRBJ2-1; a weak D match, TRBD1 (5 bases). The CDR3 length is 14 residues. V dropped 4 bases and J dropped 2 bases, with 9 bases sitting between them. CDR1 is SGHAT, CDR2 FQNNGV, per germline. The DNA for the CDR3 is TGTGCCAGCAGCTCCGACAGCGCCTACAATGAGCAGTTCTTC. This codes for CASSSDSAYNEQFF.